The clone carrying this TCR beta chain has just a few counts. The target antigen is unknown. This sample was taken from a study of T cell responses to AZD1222 COVID-19 vaccine. Study observations and caveats: With dominance at 160-218 and 743-854, vaccine-associated CD4 TCRs spanned spike.

The V and J ends lost 6 bases and 15 bases, in that order; junction bases with no gene match: 15. Germline-derived CDR1 and CDR2 are SGHTA and FQGNSA. The CDR3 is 14 amino acids. The table came from immunoSEQ multiplex PCR; TCRdb's copy has only in-frame clones and leaves some out. The sample yields roughly 190,000 clones, about nine tenths seen once. This material consisted of peripheral blood, taken 28 days after the second AZD1222 dose. The source is an adult who received the AZD1222 COVID-19 vaccine. The J gene is TRBJ2-1, the V gene TRBV7-2; 9 nucleotides line up with TRBD2. The DNA for the CDR3 is TGTGCCAGCAGTCGCCTTACTAGCGGGTCCCCTTTGTTCTTC. Translating gives CASSRLTSGSPLFF.